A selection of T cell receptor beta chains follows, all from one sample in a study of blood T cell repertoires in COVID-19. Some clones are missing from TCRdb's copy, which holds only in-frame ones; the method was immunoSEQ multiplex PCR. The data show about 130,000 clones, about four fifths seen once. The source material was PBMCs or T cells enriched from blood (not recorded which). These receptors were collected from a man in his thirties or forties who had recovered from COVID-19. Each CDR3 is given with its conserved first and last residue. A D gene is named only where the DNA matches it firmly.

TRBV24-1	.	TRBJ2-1	CATSTGSLGNEQFF
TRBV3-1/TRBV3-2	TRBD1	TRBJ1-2	CASSQDGDRKYGYTF
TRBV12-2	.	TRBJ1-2	CASRPGQLVCGYTF
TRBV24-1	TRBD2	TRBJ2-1	CATSDSSGGYNEQFF
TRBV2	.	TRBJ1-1	CASSRVPLGTEAFF
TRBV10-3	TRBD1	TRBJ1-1	CAISESRGLSGDTEAFF
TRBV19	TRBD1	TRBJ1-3	CASSDGTGVNSGNTIYF
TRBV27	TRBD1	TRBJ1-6	CASSVGTVNSPLHF
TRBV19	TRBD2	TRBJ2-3	CACTGTTTTDTQYF
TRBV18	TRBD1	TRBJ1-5	CASSLDRAGGNQPQHF
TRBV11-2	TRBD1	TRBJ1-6	CASSTTGTGHNSPLHF
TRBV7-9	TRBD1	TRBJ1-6	CASSHPGGTYNSPLHF
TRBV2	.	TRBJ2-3	CASSGLSTDTQYF
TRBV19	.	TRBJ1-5	CASRLRTAGGGNQPQHF
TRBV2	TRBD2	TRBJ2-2	CASSERSGGVAGELFF
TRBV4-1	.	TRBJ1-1	CASSQALRGTYTEAFF
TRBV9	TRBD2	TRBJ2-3	CASSVEDQASGGADTQYF
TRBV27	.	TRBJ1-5	CASSLKQNQPQHF
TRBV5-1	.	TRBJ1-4	CASSWAGDGEKLFF
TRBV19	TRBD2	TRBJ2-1	CATWEGFNEQFF
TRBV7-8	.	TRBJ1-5	CASSLARQGINQPQHF
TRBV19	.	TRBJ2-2	CASSIEENTGELFF
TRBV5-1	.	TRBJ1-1	CASSTQGVFMNTEAFF
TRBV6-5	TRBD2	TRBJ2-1	CASSFGGGYNEQFF
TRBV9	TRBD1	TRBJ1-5	CASSVGDRAYQPQHF
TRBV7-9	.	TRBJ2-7	CASSSDYYEQYF
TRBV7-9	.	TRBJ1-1	CASSEDRLNTEAFF
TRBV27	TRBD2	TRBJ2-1	CASNVGREGSEQFF
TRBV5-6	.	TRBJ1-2	CASSLQGELSYGYTF
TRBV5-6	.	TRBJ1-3	CASSLPTGNTIYF
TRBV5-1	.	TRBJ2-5	CASSPRDSLYQETQYF
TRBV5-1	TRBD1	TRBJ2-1	CASSDRGNEQFF